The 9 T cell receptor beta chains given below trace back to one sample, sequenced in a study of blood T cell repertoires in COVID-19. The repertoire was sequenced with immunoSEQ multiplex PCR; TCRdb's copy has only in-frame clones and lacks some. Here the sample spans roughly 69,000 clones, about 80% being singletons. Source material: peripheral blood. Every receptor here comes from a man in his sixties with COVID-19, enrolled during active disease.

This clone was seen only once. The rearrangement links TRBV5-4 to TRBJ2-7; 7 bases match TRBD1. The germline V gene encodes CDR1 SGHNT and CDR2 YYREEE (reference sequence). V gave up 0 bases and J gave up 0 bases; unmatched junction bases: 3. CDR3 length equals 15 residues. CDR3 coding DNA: TGTGCCAGCAGCTTGGACGGGACAGTCTCCTACGAGCAGTACTTC. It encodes CASSLDGTVSYEQYF.

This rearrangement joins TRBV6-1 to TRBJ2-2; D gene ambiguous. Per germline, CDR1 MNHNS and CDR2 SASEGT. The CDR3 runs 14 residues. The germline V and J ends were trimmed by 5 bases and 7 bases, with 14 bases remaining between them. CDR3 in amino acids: CASSRDRLGGELFF. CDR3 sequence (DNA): TGTGCCAGCAGTCGCGACCGACTGGGCGGGGAGCTGTTTTTT.

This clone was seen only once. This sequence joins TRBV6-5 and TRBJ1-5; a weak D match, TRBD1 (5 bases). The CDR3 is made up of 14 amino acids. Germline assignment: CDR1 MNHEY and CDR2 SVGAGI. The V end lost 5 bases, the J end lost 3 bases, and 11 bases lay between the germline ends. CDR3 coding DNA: TGTGCCAGCAGTCCAGGGAATTCCAATCAGCCCCAGCATTTT. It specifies CASSPGNSNQPQHF.

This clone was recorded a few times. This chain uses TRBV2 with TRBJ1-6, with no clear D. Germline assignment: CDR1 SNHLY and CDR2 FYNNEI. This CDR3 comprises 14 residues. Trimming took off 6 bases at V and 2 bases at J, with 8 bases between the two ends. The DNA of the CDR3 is TGTGCCAGCAGACAGCCCACCTATAATTCACCCCTCCACTTT. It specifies CASRQPTYNSPLHF. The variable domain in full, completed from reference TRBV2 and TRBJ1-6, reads EPEVTQTPSHQVTQMGQEVILRCVPISNHLYFYWYRQILGQKVEFLVSFYNNEISEKSEIFDDQFSVERPDGSNFTLKIRSTKLEDSAMYFCASRQPTYNSPLHFGNGTRLTVT.

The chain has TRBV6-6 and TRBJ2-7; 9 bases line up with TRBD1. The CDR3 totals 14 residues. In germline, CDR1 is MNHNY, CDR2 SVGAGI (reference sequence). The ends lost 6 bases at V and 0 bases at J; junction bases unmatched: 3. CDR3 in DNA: TGTGCCAGCAGGAGGGACAGGGACTCCTACGAGCAGTACTTC. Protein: CASRRDRDSYEQYF.

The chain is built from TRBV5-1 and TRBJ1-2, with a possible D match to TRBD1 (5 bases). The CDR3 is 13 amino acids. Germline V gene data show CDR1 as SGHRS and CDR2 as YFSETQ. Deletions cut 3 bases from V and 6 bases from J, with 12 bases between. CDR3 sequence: CASSSRGEHGYTF. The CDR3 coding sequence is TGCGCCAGCAGCTCCCGGGGGGAACATGGCTACACCTTC. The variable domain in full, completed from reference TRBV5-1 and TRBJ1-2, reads KAGVTQTPRYLIKTRGQQVTLSCSPISGHRSVSWYQQTPGQGLQFLFEYFSETQRNKGNFPGRFSGRQFSNSRSEMNVSTLELGDSALYLCASSSRGEHGYTFGSGTRLTVV.

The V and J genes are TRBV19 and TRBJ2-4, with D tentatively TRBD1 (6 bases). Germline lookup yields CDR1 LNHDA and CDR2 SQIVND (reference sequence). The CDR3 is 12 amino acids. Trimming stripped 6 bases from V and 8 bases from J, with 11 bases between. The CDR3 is CASSTGTHIQYF. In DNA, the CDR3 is TGTGCCAGTAGCACAGGGACACACATTCAGTACTTC.

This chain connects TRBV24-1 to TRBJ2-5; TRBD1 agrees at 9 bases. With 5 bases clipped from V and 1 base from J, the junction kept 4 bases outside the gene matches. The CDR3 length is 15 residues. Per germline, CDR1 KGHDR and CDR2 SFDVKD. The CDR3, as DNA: TGTGCCACCAGTGGGACAGGGGCCCGCCAAGAGACCCAGTACTTC. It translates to CATSGTGARQETQYF.

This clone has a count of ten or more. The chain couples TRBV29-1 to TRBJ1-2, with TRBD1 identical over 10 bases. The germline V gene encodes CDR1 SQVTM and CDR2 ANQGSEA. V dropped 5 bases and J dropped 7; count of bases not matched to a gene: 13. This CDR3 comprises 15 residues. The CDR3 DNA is TGCAGCGTTTGGTTTCCGGGACAGGGGATGCGTGGCTACACCTTC. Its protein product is CSVWFPGQGMRGYTF.